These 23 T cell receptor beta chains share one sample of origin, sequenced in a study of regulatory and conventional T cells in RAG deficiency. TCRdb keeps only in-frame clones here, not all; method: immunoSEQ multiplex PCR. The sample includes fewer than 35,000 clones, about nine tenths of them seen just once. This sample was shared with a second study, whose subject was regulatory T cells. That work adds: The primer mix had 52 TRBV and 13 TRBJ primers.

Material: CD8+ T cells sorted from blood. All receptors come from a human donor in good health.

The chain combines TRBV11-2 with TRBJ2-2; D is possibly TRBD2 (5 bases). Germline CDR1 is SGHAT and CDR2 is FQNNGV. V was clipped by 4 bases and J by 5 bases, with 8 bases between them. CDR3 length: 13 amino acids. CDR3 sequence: CASSSRRTGELFF. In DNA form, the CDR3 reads TGTGCCAGCAGCTCCCGGAGGACCGGGGAGCTGTTTTTT.

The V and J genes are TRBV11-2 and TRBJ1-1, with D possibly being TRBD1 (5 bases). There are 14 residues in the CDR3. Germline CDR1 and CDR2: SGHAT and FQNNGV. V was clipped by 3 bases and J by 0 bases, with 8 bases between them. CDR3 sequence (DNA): TGTGCCAGCAGCTTGACAGTAATGAACACTGAAGCTTTCTTT. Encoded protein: CASSLTVMNTEAFF.

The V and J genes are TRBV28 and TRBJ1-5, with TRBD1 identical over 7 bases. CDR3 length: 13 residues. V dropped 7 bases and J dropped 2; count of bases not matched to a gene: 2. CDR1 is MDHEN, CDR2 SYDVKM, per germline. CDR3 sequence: CASIGQGNQPQHF. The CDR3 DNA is TGTGCCAGCATCGGACAGGGCAATCAGCCCCAGCATTTT.

The CDR3, as DNA: TGTGCCAGCAGATTTACACCTAGCAATCAGCCCCAGCATTTT. Protein sequence: CASRFTPSNQPQHF. The V and J genes are TRBV11-3 and TRBJ1-5; no clear D gene. Germline V lookup: CDR1 SGHNT, CDR2 YENEEA. This CDR3 comprises 14 residues. Trimming shortened V by 6 bases and J by 0 bases, and 9 bases separated the two germline ends. The full variable domain, with the rest looked up from reference TRBV11-3 and TRBJ1-5, is EAGVVQSPRYKIIEKKQPVAFWCNPISGHNTLYWYLQNLGQGPELLIRYENEEAVDDSQLPKDRFSAERLKGVDSTLKIQPAELGDSAVYLCASRFTPSNQPQHFGDGTRLSIL.

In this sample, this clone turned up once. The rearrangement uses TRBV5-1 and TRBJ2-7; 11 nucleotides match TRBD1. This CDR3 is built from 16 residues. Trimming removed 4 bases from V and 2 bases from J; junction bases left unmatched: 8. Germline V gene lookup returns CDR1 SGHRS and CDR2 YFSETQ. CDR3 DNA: TGCGCCAGCAGCCGCGGGGACAGGGGGTTTCCCTACGAGCAGTACTTC. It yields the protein CASSRGDRGFPYEQYF.

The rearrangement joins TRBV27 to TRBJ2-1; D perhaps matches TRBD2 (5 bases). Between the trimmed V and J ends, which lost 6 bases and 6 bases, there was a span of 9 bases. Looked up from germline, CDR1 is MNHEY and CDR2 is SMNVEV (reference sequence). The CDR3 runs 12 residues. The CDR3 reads CASSRAANEQFF. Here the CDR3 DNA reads TGTGCCAGCAGCCGAGCGGCCAATGAGCAGTTCTTC.

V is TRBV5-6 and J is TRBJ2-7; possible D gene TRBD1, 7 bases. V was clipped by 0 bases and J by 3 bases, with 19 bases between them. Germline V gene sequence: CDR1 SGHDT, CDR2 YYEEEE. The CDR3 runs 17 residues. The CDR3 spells CASSLARIGGQIYEQYF. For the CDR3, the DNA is TGTGCCAGCAGCTTGGCTCGTATCGGGGGACAGATCTACGAGCAGTACTTC.

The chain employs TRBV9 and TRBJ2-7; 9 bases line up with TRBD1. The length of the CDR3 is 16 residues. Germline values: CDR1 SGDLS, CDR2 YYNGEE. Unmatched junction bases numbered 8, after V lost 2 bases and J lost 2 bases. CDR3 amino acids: CASSVRQGDPPYEQYF. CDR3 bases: TGTGCCAGCAGCGTTAGACAGGGGGACCCCCCCTACGAGCAGTACTTC.

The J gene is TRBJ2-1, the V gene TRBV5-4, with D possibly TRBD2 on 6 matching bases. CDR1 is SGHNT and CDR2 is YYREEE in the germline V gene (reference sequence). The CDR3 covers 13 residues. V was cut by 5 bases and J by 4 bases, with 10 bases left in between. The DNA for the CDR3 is TGTGCCAGCAGAAGGGACTCTTACAATGAGCAGTTCTTC. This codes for CASRRDSYNEQFF.

The CDR3: CASSPPTGGRNEQFF. The CDR3 nucleotides read TGTGCCAGCAGCCCCCCGACGGGGGGGAGAAATGAGCAGTTCTTC. The V gene is TRBV11-3, the J gene TRBJ2-1; 8 positions agree with TRBD2. This CDR3 is built from 15 residues. Germline CDR1 and CDR2: SGHNT and YENEEA. With V trimmed by 5 bases and J by 7 bases, 10 bases remained unmatched. Full variable domain (rest looked up from reference TRBV11-3 and TRBJ2-1): EAGVVQSPRYKIIEKKQPVAFWCNPISGHNTLYWYLQNLGQGPELLIRYENEEAVDDSQLPKDRFSAERLKGVDSTLKIQPAELGDSAVYLCASSPPTGGRNEQFFGPGTRLTVL.

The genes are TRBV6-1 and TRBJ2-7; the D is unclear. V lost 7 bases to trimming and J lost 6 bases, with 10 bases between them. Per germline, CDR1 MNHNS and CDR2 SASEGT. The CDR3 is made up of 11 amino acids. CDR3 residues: CASIALGEQYF. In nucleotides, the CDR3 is TGTGCCAGCATTGCGTTGGGCGAGCAGTACTTC.

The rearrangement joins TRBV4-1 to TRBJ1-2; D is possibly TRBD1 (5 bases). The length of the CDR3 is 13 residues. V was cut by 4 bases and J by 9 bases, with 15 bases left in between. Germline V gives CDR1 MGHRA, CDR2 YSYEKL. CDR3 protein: CASSPGRAGSYTF. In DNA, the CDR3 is TGCGCCAGCAGCCCGGGGCGGGCTGGTAGCTACACCTTC.

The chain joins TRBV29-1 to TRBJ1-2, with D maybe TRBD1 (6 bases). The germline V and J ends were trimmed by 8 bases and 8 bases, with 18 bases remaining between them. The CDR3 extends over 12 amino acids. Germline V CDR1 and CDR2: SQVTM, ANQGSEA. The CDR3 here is CSSEPTGLGYTF. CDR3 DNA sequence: TGCAGCTCTGAACCGACAGGACTCGGCTACACCTTC.

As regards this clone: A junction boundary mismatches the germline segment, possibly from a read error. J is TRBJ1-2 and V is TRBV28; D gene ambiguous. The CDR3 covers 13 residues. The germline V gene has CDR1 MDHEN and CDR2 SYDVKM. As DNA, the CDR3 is TGTGCCAGCAGTTTGGGTTTCGACGGTTTCAACTTTTTC. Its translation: CASSLGFDGFNFF.

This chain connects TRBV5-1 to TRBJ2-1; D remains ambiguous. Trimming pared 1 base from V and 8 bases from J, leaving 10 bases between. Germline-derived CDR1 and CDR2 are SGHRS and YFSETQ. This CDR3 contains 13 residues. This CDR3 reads CASSLFLPDEQFF. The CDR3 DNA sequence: TGCGCCAGCAGCTTGTTTCTCCCGGATGAGCAGTTCTTC.

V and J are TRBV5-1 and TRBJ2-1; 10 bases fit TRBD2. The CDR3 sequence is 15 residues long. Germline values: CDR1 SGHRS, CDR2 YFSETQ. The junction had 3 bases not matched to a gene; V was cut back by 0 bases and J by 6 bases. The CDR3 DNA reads TGCGCCAGCAGCTTGGCGGGACTAGCGAGCAATGAGCAGTTCTTC. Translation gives CASSLAGLASNEQFF.

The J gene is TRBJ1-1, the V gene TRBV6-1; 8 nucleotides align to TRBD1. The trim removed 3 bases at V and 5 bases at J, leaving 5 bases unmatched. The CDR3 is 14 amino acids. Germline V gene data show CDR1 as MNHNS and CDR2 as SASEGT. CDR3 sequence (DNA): TGTGCCAGCAGTGAGACCTGGACAGGGACTGAAGCTTTCTTT. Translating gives CASSETWTGTEAFF.

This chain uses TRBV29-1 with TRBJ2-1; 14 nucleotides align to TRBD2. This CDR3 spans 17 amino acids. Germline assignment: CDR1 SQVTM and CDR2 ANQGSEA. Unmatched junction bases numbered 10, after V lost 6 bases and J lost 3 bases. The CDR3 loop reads CSVSGTSGSDHYNEQFF. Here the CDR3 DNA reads TGCAGCGTATCCGGGACTAGCGGGAGTGATCACTACAATGAGCAGTTCTTC.

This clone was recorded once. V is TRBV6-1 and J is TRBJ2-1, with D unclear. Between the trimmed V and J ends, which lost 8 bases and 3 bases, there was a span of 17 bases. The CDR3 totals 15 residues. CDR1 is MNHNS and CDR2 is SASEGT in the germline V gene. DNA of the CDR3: TGTGCCAGCTCAGAACAGAGAGGCGGCTACAATGAGCAGTTCTTC. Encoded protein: CASSEQRGGYNEQFF.

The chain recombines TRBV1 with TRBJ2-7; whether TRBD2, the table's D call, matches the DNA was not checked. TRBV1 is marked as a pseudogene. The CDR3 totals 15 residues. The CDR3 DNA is TGCACCAGCAGCCAAGACTACCCGGGGTTATACGAGCAGTACTTC. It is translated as CTSSQDYPGLYEQYF.

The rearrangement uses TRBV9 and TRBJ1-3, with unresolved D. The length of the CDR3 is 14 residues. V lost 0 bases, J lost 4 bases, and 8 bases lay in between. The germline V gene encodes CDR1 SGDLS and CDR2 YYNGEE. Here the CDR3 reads CASSVAAAGNTIYF. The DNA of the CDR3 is TGTGCCAGCAGCGTAGCGGCAGCCGGAAACACCATATATTTT.

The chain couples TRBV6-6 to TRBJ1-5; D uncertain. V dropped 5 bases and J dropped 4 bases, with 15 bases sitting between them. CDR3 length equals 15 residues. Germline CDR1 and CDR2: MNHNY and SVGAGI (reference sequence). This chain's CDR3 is CASSRDGGENQPQHF. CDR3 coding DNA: TGTGCCAGCAGTCGCGACGGAGGAGAAAATCAGCCCCAGCATTTT.

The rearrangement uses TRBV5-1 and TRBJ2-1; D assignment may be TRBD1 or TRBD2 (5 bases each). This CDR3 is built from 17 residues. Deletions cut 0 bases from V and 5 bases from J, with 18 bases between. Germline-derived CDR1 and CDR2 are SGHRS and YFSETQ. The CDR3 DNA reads TGCGCCAGCAGCTTGGGGGGCCGGGGCGGTATAGACAATGAGCAGTTCTTC. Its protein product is CASSLGGRGGIDNEQFF.